This entry lists 12 T cell receptor beta chains sequenced from one sample in a study of technical replicates of blood from a handful of donors (dated by TCRdb to 2015 to 2018). Libraries came from the immunoSEQ multiplex PCR assay. TCRdb limited this immuneACCESS table to in-frame rearrangements with V and J called. A share of clones is missing; checked studies link under half to unresolved V genes, and the rest is unexplained. Across this sample there are roughly 85,000 clones, with over 85% seen only once. The ten largest clones add up to under 0.3% of the sample. Sequencing used T cells isolated from PBMCs. The receptors were gathered from a human donor in good health.

The gene calls are TRBV5-4 and TRBJ2-5; TRBD2 might be the D (6 bases). The CDR3 has 15 residues. Germline V gene data show CDR1 as SGHNT and CDR2 as YYREEE (reference sequence). Trimming took off 4 bases at V and 5 bases at J, with 18 bases between the two ends. The CDR3 sequence: CASSPVPTSRETQYF. In nucleotides, the CDR3 is TGTGCCAGCAGCCCTGTCCCGACTAGTCGTGAGACCCAGTACTTC.

The chain joins TRBV5-1 to TRBJ2-5; D perhaps matches TRBD1 (6 bases). There are 12 residues in the CDR3. Germline V gives CDR1 SGHRS, CDR2 YFSETQ. Trimming removed 6 bases from V and 3 bases from J, with 9 bases in between. CDR3 DNA sequence: TGCGCCAGCAAAGGACAGAAAGAGACCCAGTACTTC. The encoded protein is CASKGQKETQYF.

The chain recombines TRBV6-1 with TRBJ2-1; D might be TRBD2 (6 bases). CDR1 MNHNS and CDR2 SASEGT come from the germline V gene. Trimming took 0 bases from V and 4 from J, leaving 10 bases between them. CDR3 length equals 15 residues. CDR3 amino acids: CASSEARAGYNEQFF. The CDR3 region has the DNA TGTGCCAGCAGTGAAGCGCGCGCGGGGTACAATGAGCAGTTCTTC.

This clone has more than one count but fewer than ten. The chain combines TRBV19 with TRBJ2-1; perhaps TRBD2 as D (5 bases). The germline V and J ends were trimmed by 5 bases and 6 bases, with 17 bases remaining between them. This CDR3 has 15 residues. Germline values: CDR1 LNHDA, CDR2 SQIVND (reference sequence). CDR3 sequence reads: CASSPGSGGLNEQFF. In DNA, the CDR3 is TGTGCCAGTAGTCCTGGGAGCGGCGGTCTCAATGAGCAGTTCTTC.

V gene TRBV5-4 combines with J gene TRBJ1-2; 7 bases fit TRBD1. CDR1 and CDR2 (germline): SGHNT, YYREEE (reference sequence). The CDR3 has 14 residues. V was pared by 4 bases and J by 4 bases, with 7 bases of the junction left unmatched. The CDR3 is CASSPDRASYGYTF. The DNA for the CDR3 is TGTGCCAGCAGCCCTGACAGGGCCTCCTATGGCTACACCTTC.

CDR3 loop: CASSVVGTGDGETQYF. CDR3 DNA: TGTGCCAGCAGCGTAGTTGGGACGGGGGACGGGGAGACCCAGTACTTC. This chain connects TRBV9 to TRBJ2-5, with D perhaps TRBD2 (6 bases). With 0 bases removed from V and 5 bases from J, the gap between germline ends came to 17 bases. From germline, CDR1 is SGDLS and CDR2 YYNGEE. The CDR3 runs to 16 residues. Using reference TRBV9 and TRBJ2-5 for the parts outside the CDR3, the full variable domain is DSGVTQTPKHLITATGQRVTLRCSPRSGDLSVYWYQQSLDQGLQFLIQYYNGEERAKGNILERFSAQQFPDLHSELNLSSLELGDSALYFCASSVVGTGDGETQYFGPGTRLLVL.

This chain connects TRBV6-1 to TRBJ1-2; 7 nucleotides match TRBD1. Germline V gene data show CDR1 as MNHNS and CDR2 as SASEGT. The ends lost 6 bases at V and 6 bases at J; junction bases unmatched: 7. The CDR3 runs to 13 residues. The CDR3 spells CASRDRQGHGYTF. In nucleotides, the CDR3 is TGTGCCAGCAGAGATAGACAGGGCCATGGCTACACCTTC.

The rearrangement uses TRBV29-1 and TRBJ1-2; a weak D match, TRBD1 (6 bases). With 0 bases removed from V and 6 bases from J, the gap between germline ends came to 17 bases. Per germline, CDR1 SQVTM and CDR2 ANQGSEA. This CDR3 has 15 amino acids. The CDR3 loop is CSVEERNRAQHGYTF. Written as DNA, the CDR3 is TGCAGCGTTGAAGAACGTAACAGGGCGCAGCATGGCTACACCTTC.

This chain connects TRBV6-1 to TRBJ2-6, with D maybe TRBD2 (5 bases). CDR3 length equals 15 residues. Between the trimmed V and J ends, which lost 5 bases and 2 bases, there was a span of 10 bases. Per the germline V gene, CDR1 is MNHNS and CDR2 is SASEGT. The CDR3 reads CASSLSGTGANVLTF. DNA for the CDR3: TGTGCCAGCAGTCTCTCCGGGACTGGGGCCAACGTCCTGACTTTC.

This chain connects TRBV7-9 to TRBJ1-5, with TRBD1 as a possible D gene (6 bases). Trimming cost V 1 base and J 0 bases, with 10 bases left between them. The CDR3 is 16 residues long. Germline values: CDR1 SEHNR, CDR2 FQNEAQ (reference sequence). In DNA form, the CDR3 reads TGTGCCAGCAGCTTAGGGGACACCTTTAGCAATCAGCCCCAGCATTTT. Residues: CASSLGDTFSNQPQHF.

This clone is a singleton in its sample. The rearrangement joins TRBV18 to TRBJ1-1; no reliable D call. CDR3 size: 16 residues. V gave up 3 bases and J gave up 0 bases, with 14 bases separating them. Germline CDR1 and CDR2: KGHSH and LQKENI. Here the CDR3 DNA reads TGTGCCAGCTCACCGTGGGCAGCTGCTATGAACACTGAAGCTTTCTTT. Translated: CASSPWAAAMNTEAFF.

This CDR3 reads CASSGSVIDRATDTQYF. DNA of the CDR3: TGTGCCAGCAGCGGGAGCGTAATTGACAGGGCGACAGATACGCAGTATTTT. V is TRBV9 and J is TRBJ2-3; 7 bases align to TRBD1. Germline CDR1 is SGDLS and CDR2 is YYNGEE. This CDR3 is built from 17 residues. Losses at the gene ends were 3 bases for V and 3 bases for J; bases not matched to a gene: 13.